This is a list of T cell receptor beta chains from one sample in a study of blood T cells in healthy people across ages. A single record per CDR3 protein comes from TCRdb applying MiXCR to the 5' RACE reads. The sample yields roughly 900,000 distinct CDR3 sequences, 40% to 60% seen once. Sequenced input: blood. The receptors derive from a man aged 30-40 years in good health. CDR3s leave out the opening cysteine and the closing phenylalanine or tryptophan. Fields, in order: J gene, V gene, D gene, CDR3 protein. A D gene is named only where the DNA matches it firmly.

j_gene: TRBJ2-3
v_gene: TRBV6-2/TRBV6-3
d_gene: -
CDR3aa: ASTVVGIRDTQY

j_gene: TRBJ1-1
v_gene: TRBV20-1
d_gene: -
CDR3aa: SARDSRSLLVNTEAF

j_gene: -
v_gene: TRBV7-2
d_gene: TRBD2
CDR3aa: ASSPGLHDEQY

j_gene: TRBJ1-6
v_gene: TRBV20-1
d_gene: -
CDR3aa: SARDREGRNSPLH

j_gene: TRBJ1-6
v_gene: TRBV7-9
d_gene: -
CDR3aa: ASSLGGVGNSPLH

j_gene: TRBJ2-5
v_gene: TRBV5-1
d_gene: -
CDR3aa: ASSLEANQETQY

j_gene: TRBJ1-3
v_gene: TRBV7-2
d_gene: TRBD1
CDR3aa: ASRWDRGRGNTIY

j_gene: TRBJ2-1
v_gene: TRBV7-3
d_gene: TRBD2
CDR3aa: ASSFASGANEQF

j_gene: TRBJ2-3
v_gene: TRBV12-3/TRBV12-4
d_gene: TRBD1
CDR3aa: ASSPDRAHTDTQY

j_gene: TRBJ2-1
v_gene: TRBV27
d_gene: -
CDR3aa: ASSPHAGDNNEQF

j_gene: TRBJ2-5
v_gene: TRBV24-1
d_gene: TRBD1
CDR3aa: ATSDPQGAGETQY

j_gene: TRBJ1-1
v_gene: TRBV6-5
d_gene: TRBD1
CDR3aa: ASTDPGQGGTEAF

j_gene: TRBJ1-1
v_gene: TRBV28
d_gene: -
CDR3aa: ASTTRTEAF

j_gene: TRBJ2-1
v_gene: TRBV9
d_gene: -
CDR3aa: ASSSQARRNNEQF

j_gene: -
v_gene: TRBV25-1
d_gene: TRBD1
CDR3aa: VSRMGQGAYEQY

j_gene: TRBJ1-6
v_gene: TRBV28
d_gene: -
CDR3aa: ASSGMTGSSYNSPLH